This TCR beta chain was recovered during a study of blood T cell repertoires in COVID-19. About the research overall: The United States, Italy and Spain provided the acute and convalescent COVID-19 samples.

Generated by immunoSEQ multiplex PCR, the TCRdb table keeps only in-frame clones and is missing some. The table has 490,000 or so clones, roughly 90% seen once. Participants were placed into cohorts based on the clinical history they reported. The clonotype comes from a woman aged 40-49 years who had recovered from COVID-19. The source material was PBMCs or T cells enriched from blood (not recorded which).

The CDR3 coding sequence is TGTGCCAGCAGCACGGGACAGGGGCTTTACATTCAGTACTTC. Its protein is CASSTGQGLYIQYF. The rearrangement links TRBV7-9 to TRBJ2-4, with TRBD1 matching over 10 bases. This CDR3 is built from 14 residues. The V gene end was trimmed by 5 bases and the J gene end by 8 bases; junction bases not matched to a gene: 6. CDR1 SEHNR and CDR2 FQNEAQ come from the germline V gene (reference sequence).